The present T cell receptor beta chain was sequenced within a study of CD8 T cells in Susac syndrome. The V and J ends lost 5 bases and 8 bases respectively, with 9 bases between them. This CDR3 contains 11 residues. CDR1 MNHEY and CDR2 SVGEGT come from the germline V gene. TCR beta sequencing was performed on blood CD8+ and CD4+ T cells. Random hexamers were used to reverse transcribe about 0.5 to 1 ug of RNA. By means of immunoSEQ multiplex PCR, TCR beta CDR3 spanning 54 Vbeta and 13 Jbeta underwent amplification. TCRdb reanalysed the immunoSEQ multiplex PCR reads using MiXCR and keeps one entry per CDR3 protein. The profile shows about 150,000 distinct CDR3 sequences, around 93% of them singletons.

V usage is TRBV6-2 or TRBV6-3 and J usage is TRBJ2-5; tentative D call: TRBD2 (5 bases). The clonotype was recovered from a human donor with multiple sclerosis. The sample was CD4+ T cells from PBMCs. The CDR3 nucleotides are TGTGCCAGCAGTCACGGGGTTACCCAGTACTTC. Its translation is CASSHGVTQYF.